The source of this T cell receptor beta chain is a study of cytomegalovirus exposure and HLA in healthy donors. Broader study findings: Other equally common chains were less clonally expanded than HLA-associated TCR beta chains, a later analysis showed. In a later analysis, CMV-associated beta chains were mostly HLA-associated, it appeared. The sole available immune exposure information was CMV serostatus.

Trimming pared 0 bases from V and 3 bases from J, leaving 10 bases between. CDR3 size: 14 residues. Germline V gene data show CDR1 as SGDLS and CDR2 as YYNGEE. Vbeta (60) and Jbeta (13) primers were used in the PCR. Source study methods: Counted up in a later analysis, unique TCR beta chains came to about 80 million, with around 11 million shared. Assay: immunoSEQ multiplex PCR; the TCRdb copy retains only in-frame clones and omits some. Clonal size and the V and J genes are those of that table, whereas D and trimming came from the DNA. Of around 220,000 clones in the sample, over 60% were seen once. This clone was recorded only once. Its antigen remains unknown.

The rearrangement joins TRBV9 to TRBJ2-7; D is unclear. The sequence was obtained from a man younger than 35 in good health and CMV-seronegative. Sequencing was performed on PBMCs. CDR3: CASSVGSLGYEQYF. For the CDR3, the DNA is TGTGCCAGCAGCGTAGGGAGCTTAGGCTACGAGCAGTACTTC.